A selection of T cell receptor beta chains follows, all from one sample in a study of CD8 T cells in Susac syndrome. TCRdb independently ran MiXCR on the immunoSEQ multiplex PCR reads; one entry per CDR3 protein. Among 15,000 to 20,000 distinct CDR3 sequences listed, roughly 96% were seen once. Sequencing input: CD8+ T cells from PBMCs. Receptor source: a human donor in good health. CDR3s include the opening cysteine and the closing phenylalanine or tryptophan. The order of the fields is J gene, V gene, CDR3 protein.

>TRBJ2-7|TRBV7-9
CASSSSNRGLSYEQYF
>TRBJ2-2|TRBV29-1
CSVEEKSGLDGELFF
>TRBJ2-5|TRBV28
CATERGGETQYF
>TRBJ2-7|TRBV3-1
CASSQDSTSGNYEQYF
>TRBJ2-3|TRBV7-9
CASSPPGGTSTDTQYF
>TRBJ2-3|TRBV12-3/TRBV12-4
CARTWGVADTQYF
>TRBJ2-4|TRBV5-7
CASSLLQGSYIQYF
>TRBJ2-5|TRBV28
CASSFMYQETQYF
>TRBJ2-1|TRBV29-1
CSVTLPETGYYNEQFF
>TRBJ1-5|TRBV19
CASSIAPGVRQPQHF
>TRBJ2-3|TRBV13
CASPKPGLAGDMTSTDTQYF
>TRBJ2-1|TRBV28
CASSLIALREDNEQFF
>TRBJ2-3|TRBV9
CASSTGQVITDTQYF
>TRBJ2-2|TRBV6-5
CASSYSSPVPGELFF
>TRBJ2-1|TRBV4-3
CASSQGEVISPYNEQFF
>TRBJ2-2|TRBV27
CASRTGGLTYTGELFF
>TRBJ1-4|TRBV7-9
CASSLQGAHEKLFF
>TRBJ2-7|TRBV20-1
CSARAYPVGAELTYEQYF
>TRBJ2-7|TRBV7-6
CASSVGGLGYEQYF
>TRBJ1-5|TRBV6-1
CASSEPRTGGNQPQHF
>TRBJ2-2|TRBV29-1
CSVNPRAEYSNTGELFF
>TRBJ2-1|TRBV19
CASTAFPNGNEQFF
>TRBJ2-2|TRBV28
CASSLIGGSGELFF
>TRBJ2-1|TRBV29-1
CSVDRTGTSGRVGYNEQFF
>TRBJ1-1|TRBV7-9
CASSPVGGGFMNTEAFF
>TRBJ2-5|TRBV13
CASSLMSGTYQETQYF
>TRBJ2-1|TRBV3-1
CASSQEGTSGNNEQFF
>TRBJ2-5|TRBV7-2
CASSLSGRGTGRETQYF
>TRBJ2-7|TRBV7-9
CASSLTPQFTGYEQYF
>TRBJ1-5|TRBV28
CASSFWDRSNQPQHF
>TRBJ2-1|TRBV10-3
CAIRDRGRRNEQFF
>TRBJ2-7|TRBV14
CASSLLALSSYEQYF
>TRBJ1-1|TRBV29-1
CSVVKGIAAEAFF
>TRBJ2-3|TRBV29-1
CSVVGLAGENTQYF
>TRBJ2-2|TRBV7-9
CASRSGGYRVPTGELFF
>TRBJ1-2|TRBV27
CASRGPNRGSYGYTF
>TRBJ2-1|TRBV5-5
CASSGDRDDSYNEQFF
>TRBJ2-2|TRBV9
CASSASNTGELFF
>TRBJ2-7|TRBV2
CASEGDRVYEQYF
>TRBJ1-5|TRBV25-1
CASSEYDGDTGHLNQPQHF
>TRBJ1-1|TRBV6-2/TRBV6-3
CASSCWGFDTEAFF
>TRBJ2-1|TRBV4-3
CASSPTKGTANEQFF